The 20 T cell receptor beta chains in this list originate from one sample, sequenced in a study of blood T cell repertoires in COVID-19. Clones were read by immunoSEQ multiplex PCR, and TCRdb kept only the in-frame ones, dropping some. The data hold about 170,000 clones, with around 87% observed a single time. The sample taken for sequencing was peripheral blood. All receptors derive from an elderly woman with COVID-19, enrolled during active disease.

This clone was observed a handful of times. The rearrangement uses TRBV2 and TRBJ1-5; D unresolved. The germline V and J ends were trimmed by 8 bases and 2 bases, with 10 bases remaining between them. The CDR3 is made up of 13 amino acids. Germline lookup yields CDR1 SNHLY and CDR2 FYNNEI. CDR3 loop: CASCFQGNQPQHF. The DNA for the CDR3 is TGTGCCAGCTGTTTCCAGGGCAATCAGCCCCAGCATTTT.

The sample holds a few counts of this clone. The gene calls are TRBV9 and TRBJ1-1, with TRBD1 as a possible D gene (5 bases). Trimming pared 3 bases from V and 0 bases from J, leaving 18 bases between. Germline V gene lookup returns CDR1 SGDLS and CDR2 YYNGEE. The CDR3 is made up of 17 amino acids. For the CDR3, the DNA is TGTGCCAGCAGCGGAGGTAGGGGCTCCAGGGTGAACACTGAAGCTTTCTTT. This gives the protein CASSGGRGSRVNTEAFF.

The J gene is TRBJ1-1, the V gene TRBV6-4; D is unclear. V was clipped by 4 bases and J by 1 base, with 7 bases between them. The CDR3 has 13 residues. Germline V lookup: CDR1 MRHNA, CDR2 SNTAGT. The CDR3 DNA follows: TGTGCCAGCAGTGTTCAGTGGAACACTGAAGCTTTCTTT. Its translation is CASSVQWNTEAFF.

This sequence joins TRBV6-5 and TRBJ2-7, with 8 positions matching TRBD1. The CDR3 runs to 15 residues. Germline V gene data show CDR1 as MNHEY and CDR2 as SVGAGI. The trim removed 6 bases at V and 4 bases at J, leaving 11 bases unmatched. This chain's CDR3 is CASRTDRATFYEQYF. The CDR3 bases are TGTGCCAGCAGGACGGACAGGGCCACATTTTACGAGCAGTACTTC.

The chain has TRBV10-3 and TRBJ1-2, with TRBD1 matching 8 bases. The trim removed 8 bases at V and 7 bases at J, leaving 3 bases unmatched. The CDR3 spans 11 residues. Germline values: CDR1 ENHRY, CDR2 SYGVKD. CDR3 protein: CAIRQGTGYTF. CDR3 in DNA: TGTGCCATCCGACAGGGGACTGGCTACACCTTC.

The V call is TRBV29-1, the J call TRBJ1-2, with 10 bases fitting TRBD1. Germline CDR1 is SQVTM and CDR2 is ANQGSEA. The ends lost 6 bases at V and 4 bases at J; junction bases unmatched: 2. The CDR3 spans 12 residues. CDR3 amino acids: CSVDRGPYGYTF. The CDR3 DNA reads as TGCAGCGTAGACAGGGGGCCCTATGGCTACACCTTC.

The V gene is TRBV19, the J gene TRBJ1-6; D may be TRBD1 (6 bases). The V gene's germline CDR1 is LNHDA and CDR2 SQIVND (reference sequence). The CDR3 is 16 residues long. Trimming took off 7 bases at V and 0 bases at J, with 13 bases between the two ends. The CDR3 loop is CASTTTGSSYNSPLHF. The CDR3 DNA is TGTGCCAGTACTACAACAGGGAGCTCCTATAATTCACCCCTCCACTTT.

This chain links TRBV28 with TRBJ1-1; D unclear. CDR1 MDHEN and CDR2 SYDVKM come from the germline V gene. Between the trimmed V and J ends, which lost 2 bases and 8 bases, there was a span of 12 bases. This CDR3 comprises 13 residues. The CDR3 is CASSLGPILEAFF. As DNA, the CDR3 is TGTGCCAGCAGTTTAGGGCCGATCCTCGAAGCTTTCTTT. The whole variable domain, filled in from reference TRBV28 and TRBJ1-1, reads DVKVTQSSRYLVKRTGEKVFLECVQDMDHENMFWYRQDPGLGLRLIYFSYDVKMKEKGDIPEGYSVSREKKERFSLILESASTNQTSMYLCASSLGPILEAFFGQGTRLTVV.

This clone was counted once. The CDR3, as DNA: TGTGCCAGTCATATACAAGGCAGGGGTCAGCCCCAGCATTTT. Translation gives CASHIQGRGQPQHF. The chain uses TRBV19 and TRBJ1-5, with a weak D call TRBD1 (6 bases). CDR3 length: 14 amino acids. Germline V gene lookup returns CDR1 LNHDA and CDR2 SQIVND (reference sequence). Trimming stripped 8 bases from V and 6 bases from J, with 17 bases between.

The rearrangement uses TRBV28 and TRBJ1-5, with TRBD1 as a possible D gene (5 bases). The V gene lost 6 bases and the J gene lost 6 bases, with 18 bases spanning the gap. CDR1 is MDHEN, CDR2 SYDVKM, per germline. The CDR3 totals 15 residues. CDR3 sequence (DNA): TGTGCCAGCAGCCCCGCCCCGGGGGTAGGTCAGCCCCAGCATTTT. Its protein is CASSPAPGVGQPQHF. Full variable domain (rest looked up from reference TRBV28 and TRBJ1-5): DVKVTQSSRYLVKRTGEKVFLECVQDMDHENMFWYRQDPGLGLRLIYFSYDVKMKEKGDIPEGYSVSREKKERFSLILESASTNQTSMYLCASSPAPGVGQPQHFGDGTRLSIL.

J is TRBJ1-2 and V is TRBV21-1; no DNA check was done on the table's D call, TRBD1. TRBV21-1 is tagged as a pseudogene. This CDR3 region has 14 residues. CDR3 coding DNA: TGTGCCAGCAGCAAAACTCAGGGTGGTCGTGGCTACACCTTC. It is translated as CASSKTQGGRGYTF.

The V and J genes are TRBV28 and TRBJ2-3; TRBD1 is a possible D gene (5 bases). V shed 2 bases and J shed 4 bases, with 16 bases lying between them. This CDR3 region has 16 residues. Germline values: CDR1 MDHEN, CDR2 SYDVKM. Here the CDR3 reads CASSLLLQGWSDTQYF. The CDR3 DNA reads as TGTGCCAGCAGTTTACTGCTTCAGGGTTGGTCAGATACGCAGTATTTT.

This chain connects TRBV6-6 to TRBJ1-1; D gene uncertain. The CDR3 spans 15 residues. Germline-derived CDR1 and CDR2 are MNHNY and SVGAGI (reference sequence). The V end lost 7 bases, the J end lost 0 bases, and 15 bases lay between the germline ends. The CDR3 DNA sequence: TGTGCCAGCATTCGTTCCTTGGGCATGAACACTGAAGCTTTCTTT. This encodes CASIRSLGMNTEAFF.

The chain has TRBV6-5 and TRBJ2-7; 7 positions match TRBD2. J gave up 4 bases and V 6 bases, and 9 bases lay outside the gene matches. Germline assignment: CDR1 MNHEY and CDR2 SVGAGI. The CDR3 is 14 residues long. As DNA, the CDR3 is TGTGCCAGCAGCCCCGCCCCGGGACTATACGAGCAGTACTTC. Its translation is CASSPAPGLYEQYF.

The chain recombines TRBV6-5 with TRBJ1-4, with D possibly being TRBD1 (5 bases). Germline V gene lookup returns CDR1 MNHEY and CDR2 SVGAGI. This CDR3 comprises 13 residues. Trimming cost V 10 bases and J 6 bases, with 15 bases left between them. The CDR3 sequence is CATQARFDEKLFF. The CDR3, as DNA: TGTGCCACACAGGCCAGGTTCGATGAAAAACTGTTTTTT.

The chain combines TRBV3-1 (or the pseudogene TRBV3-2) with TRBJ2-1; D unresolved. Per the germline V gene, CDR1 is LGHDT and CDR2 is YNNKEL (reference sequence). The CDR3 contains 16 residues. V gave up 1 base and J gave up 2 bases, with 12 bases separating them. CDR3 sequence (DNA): TGTGCCAGCAGCCAAGCTGGTCTGCTAACCTACAATGAGCAGTTCTTC. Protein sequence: CASSQAGLLTYNEQFF.

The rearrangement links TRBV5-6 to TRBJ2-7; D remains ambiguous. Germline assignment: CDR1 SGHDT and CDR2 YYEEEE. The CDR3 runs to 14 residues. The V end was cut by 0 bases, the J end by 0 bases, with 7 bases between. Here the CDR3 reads CASSLGSSSYEQYF. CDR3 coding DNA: TGTGCCAGCAGCTTGGGATCCAGCTCCTACGAGCAGTACTTC.

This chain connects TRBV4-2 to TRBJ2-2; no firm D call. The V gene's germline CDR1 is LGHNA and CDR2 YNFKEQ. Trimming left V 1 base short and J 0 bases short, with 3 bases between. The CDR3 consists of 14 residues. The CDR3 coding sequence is TGTGCCAGCAGCCAAGTAACGAACACCGGGGAGCTGTTTTTT. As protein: CASSQVTNTGELFF.

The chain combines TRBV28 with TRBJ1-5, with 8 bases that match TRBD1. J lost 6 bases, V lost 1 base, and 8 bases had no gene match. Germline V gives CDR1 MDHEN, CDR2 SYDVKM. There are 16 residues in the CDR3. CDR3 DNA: TGTGCCAGCAGTTTATTGTCAGGGGGCGCGGGTCAGCCCCAGCATTTT. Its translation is CASSLLSGGAGQPQHF.

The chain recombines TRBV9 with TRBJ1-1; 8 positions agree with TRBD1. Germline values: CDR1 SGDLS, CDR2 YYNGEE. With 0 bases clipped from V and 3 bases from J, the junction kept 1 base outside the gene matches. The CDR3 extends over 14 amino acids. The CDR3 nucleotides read TGTGCCAGCAGCGTAGCGACAGGGGACACTGAAGCTTTCTTT. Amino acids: CASSVATGDTEAFF.